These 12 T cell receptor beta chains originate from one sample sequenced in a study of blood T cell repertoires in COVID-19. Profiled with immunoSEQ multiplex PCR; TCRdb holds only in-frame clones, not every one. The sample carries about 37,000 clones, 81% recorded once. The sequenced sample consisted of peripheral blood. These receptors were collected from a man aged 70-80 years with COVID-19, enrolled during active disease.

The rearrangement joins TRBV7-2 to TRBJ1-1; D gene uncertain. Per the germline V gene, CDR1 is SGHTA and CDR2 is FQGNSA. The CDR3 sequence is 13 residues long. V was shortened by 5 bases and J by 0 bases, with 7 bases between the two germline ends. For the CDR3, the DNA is TGTGCCAGCAGCCCGAGGCTGAACACTGAAGCTTTCTTT. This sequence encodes CASSPRLNTEAFF.

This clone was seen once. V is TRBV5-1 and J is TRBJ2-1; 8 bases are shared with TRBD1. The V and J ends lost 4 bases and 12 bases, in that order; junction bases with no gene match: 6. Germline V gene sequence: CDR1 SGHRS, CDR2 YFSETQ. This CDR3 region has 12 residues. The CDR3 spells CASSQMDRVQFF. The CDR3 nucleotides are TGCGCCAGCAGCCAAATGGACAGGGTGCAGTTCTTC.

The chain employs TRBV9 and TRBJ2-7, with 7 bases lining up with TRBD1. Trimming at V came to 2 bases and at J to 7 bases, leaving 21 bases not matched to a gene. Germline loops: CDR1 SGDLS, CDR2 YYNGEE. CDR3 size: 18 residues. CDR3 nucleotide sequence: TGTGCCAGCAGCGTTTACGTTGTCGAAAAGACAGGGTTTCGGGAGCAGTACTTC. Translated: CASSVYVVEKTGFREQYF.

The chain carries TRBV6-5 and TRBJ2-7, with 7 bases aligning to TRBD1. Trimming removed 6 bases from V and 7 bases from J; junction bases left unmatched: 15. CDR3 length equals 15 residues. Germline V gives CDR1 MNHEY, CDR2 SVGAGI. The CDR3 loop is CASRPSGTAFGEQYF. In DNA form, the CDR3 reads TGTGCCAGCAGGCCGTCAGGGACAGCTTTCGGAGAGCAGTACTTC.

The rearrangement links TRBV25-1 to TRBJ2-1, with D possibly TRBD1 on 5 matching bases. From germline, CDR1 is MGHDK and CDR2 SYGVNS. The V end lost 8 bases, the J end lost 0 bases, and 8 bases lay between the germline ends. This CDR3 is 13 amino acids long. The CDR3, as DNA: TGTGCCAGCGGACATAGCTCCTACAATGAGCAGTTCTTC. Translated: CASGHSSYNEQFF. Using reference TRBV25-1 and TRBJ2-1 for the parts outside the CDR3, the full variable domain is EADIYQTPRYLVIGTGKKITLECSQTMGHDKMYWYQQDPGMELHLIHYSYGVNSTEKGDLSSESTVSRIRTEHFPLTLESARPSHTSQYLCASGHSSYNEQFFGPGTRLTVL.

For the CDR3, the DNA is TGTGCCAGCAGTGAATGGACTAGCGGGACCGGGGAGCTGTTTTTT. Translating it yields CASSEWTSGTGELFF. The chain links TRBV25-1 to TRBJ2-2, with TRBD2 identical over 11 bases. Germline V gives CDR1 MGHDK, CDR2 SYGVNS. The CDR3 has 15 residues. V lost 1 base and J lost 5; bases outside the gene matches: 0.

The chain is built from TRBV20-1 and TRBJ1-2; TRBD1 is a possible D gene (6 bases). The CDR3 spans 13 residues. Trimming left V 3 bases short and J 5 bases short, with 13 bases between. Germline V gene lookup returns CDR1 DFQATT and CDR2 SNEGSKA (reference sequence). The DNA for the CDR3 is TGCAGTGCTAGTGGTGGGGGCGCTTATGGCTACACCTTC. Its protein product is CSASGGGAYGYTF.

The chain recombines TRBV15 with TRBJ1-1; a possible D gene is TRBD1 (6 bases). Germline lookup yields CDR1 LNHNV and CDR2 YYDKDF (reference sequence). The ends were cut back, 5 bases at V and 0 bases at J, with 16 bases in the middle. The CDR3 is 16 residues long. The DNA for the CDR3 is TGTGCCACCAGCGCCCGACAGGCGACTATGAACACTGAAGCTTTCTTT. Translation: CATSARQATMNTEAFF.

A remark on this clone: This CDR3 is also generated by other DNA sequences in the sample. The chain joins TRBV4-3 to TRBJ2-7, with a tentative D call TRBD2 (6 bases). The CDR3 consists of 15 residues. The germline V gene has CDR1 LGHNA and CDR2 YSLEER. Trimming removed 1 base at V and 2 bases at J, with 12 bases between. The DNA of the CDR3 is TGCGCCAGCAGCCAAGGGGTGGGAGGCGCCTACGAGCAGTACTTC. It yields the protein CASSQGVGGAYEQYF.

CDR3 in amino acids: CAISRKGAQVAGGPGTDTQYF. The CDR3 DNA sequence: TGTGCCATCAGCCGGAAGGGGGCGCAGGTAGCGGGAGGGCCTGGCACAGATACGCAGTATTTT. The chain couples TRBV10-3 to TRBJ2-3, with TRBD2 matching over 11 bases. Germline V gene sequence: CDR1 ENHRY, CDR2 SYGVKD. This CDR3 contains 21 residues. J gave up 1 base and V 6 bases, and 21 bases lay outside the gene matches.

This chain's CDR3 is CASSLTSSGRYEQYF. In DNA, the CDR3 is TGTGCCAGCAGCTTAACTTCATCGGGAAGGTACGAGCAGTACTTC. This chain joins TRBV7-3 and TRBJ2-7; maybe TRBD2 (5 bases). The CDR3 covers 15 residues. Trimming removed 0 bases from V and 4 bases from J, with 13 bases in between. CDR1 is SGHTA, CDR2 FQGTGA, per germline. Variable domain in full (rest from reference TRBV7-3 and TRBJ2-7): GAGVSQTPSNKVTEKGKYVELRCDPISGHTALYWYRQSLGQGPEFLIYFQGTGAADDSGLPNDRFFAVRPEGSVSTLKIQRTERGDSAVYLCASSLTSSGRYEQYFGPGTRLTVT.

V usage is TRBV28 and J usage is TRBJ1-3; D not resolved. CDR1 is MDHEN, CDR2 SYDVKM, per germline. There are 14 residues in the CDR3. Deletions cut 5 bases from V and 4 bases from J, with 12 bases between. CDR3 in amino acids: CASSLETGGNTIYF. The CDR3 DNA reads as TGTGCCAGCAGTCTCGAGACGGGGGGAAACACCATATATTTT.